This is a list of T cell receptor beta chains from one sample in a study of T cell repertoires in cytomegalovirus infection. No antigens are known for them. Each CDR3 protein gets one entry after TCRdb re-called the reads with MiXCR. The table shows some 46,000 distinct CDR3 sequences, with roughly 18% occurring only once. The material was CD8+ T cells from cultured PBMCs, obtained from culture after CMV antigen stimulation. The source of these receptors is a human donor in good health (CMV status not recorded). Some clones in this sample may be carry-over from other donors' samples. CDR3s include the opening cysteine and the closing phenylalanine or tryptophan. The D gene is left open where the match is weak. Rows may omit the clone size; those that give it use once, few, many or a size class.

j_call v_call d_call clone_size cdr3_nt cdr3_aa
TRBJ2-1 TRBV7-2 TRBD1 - TGTGCCAGCAGGTTACCCACGACAGGGATTTTGGTCCATGAGCAGTTCTTC CASRLPTTGILVHEQFF
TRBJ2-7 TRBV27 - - TGTGCCAGCACCGCCCTATCGGGGGAAAGATACGAGCAGTACTTC CASTALSGERYEQYF
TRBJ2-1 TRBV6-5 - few TGTGCCAGCAGTTACGCGGTTAGCTCCTACAATGAGCAGTTCTTC CASSYAVSSYNEQFF
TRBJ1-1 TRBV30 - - TGTGCCTGGAGTGTACTTGACACTGAAGCTTTCTTT CAWSVLDTEAFF
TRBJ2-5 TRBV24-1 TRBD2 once TGTGCCACCAGTGATCCGACTAGCGGGCAAGAGACCCAGTACTTC CATSDPTSGQETQYF
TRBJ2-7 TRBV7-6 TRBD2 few TGTGCCAGCAGCTTAAGCGGGGGGGCCAACGAGCAGTACTTC CASSLSGGANEQYF
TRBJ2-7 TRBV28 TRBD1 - TGTGCCAGCAGTTTACCTCCGGGACAGGTCTACGAGCAGTACTTC CASSLPPGQVYEQYF
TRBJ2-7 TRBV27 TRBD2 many TGTGCCAGCAGTTTATCGGGGGCTAGCGGGAGGGCCGATATCTACGAGCAGTACTTC CASSLSGASGRADIYEQYF
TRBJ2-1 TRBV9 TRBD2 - TGTGCCAGCAGCGTCCACAGCGGGAGTTCCTACAATGAGCAGTTCTTC CASSVHSGSSYNEQFF
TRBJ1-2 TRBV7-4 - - TGTGCCAGCAGCTTCTCCAATGGCTACACCTTC CASSFSNGYTF
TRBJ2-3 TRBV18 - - TGTGCCAGCTCACCCCCTCCGAGCACAGATACGCAGTATTTT CASSPPPSTDTQYF
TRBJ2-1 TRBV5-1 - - TGCGCCAGCAGGGCAGGGGGGGGATTCTACAATGAGCAGTTCTTC CASRAGGGFYNEQFF
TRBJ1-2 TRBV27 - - TGTGCCAGCAGCCGGGTTGGCTATGGCGGCTACACCTTC CASSRVGYGGYTF
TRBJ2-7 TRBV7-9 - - TGTGCCAGCAGCCCAGGTTTGGAGCAGTACTTC CASSPGLEQYF
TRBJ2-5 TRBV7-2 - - TGTGCCAGCAGCTTAAACGGGGGCCGATTCCAAGAGACCCAGTACTTC CASSLNGGRFQETQYF
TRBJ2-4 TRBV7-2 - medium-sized TGTGCCAGCAGCCCAGACATACTTGACATTCAGTACTTC CASSPDILDIQYF
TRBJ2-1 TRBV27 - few TGTGCCAGCAGTTTAGATCAGTCCGGCTACAATGAGCAGTTCTTC CASSLDQSGYNEQFF
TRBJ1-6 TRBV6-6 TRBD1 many TGTGCCAGCAGAACCGGGACAGGGGGATATAATTCACCCCTCCACTTT CASRTGTGGYNSPLHF
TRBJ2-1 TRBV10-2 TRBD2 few TGCGCCAGCGGGGATAGCGGGGTCTACAATGAGCAGTTCTTC CASGDSGVYNEQFF
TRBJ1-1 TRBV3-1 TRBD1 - TGTGCCAGCAGCTACGACAGGGATGGACGAGCTTTCTTT CASSYDRDGRAFF
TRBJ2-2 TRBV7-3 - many TGTGCCAGCCGGGGAGCGAACACCGGGGAGCTGTTTTTT CASRGANTGELFF
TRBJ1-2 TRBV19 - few TGTGCCAGCGAATCAGGGGTATTTAACTATGGCTACACCTTC CASESGVFNYGYTF